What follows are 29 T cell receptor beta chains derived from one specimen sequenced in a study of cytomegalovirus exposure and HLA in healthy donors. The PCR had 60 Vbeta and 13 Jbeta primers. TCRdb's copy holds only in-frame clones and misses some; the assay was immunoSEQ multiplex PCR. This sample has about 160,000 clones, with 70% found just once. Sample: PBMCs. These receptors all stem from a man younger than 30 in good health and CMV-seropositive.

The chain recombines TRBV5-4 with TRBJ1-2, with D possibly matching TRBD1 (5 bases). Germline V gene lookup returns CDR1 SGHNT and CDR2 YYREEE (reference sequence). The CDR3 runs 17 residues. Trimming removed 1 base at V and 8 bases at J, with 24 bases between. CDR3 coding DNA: TGTGCCAGCAGCTTGAATGGCCCAATGCAGGGAATCCAAGGCTACACCTTC. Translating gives CASSLNGPMQGIQGYTF.

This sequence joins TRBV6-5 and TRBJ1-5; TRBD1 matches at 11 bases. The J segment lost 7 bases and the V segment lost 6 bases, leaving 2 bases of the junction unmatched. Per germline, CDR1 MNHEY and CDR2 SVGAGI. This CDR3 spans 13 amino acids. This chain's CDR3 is CASRGTGGQPQHF. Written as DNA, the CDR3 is TGTGCCAGCAGGGGGACAGGGGGACAGCCCCAGCATTTT.

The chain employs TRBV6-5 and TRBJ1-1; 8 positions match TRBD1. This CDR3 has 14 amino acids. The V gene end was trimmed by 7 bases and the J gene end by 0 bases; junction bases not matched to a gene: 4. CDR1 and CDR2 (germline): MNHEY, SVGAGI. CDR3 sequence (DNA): TGTGCCAGCAACGACAGGGGTATGAACACTGAAGCTTTCTTT. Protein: CASNDRGMNTEAFF.

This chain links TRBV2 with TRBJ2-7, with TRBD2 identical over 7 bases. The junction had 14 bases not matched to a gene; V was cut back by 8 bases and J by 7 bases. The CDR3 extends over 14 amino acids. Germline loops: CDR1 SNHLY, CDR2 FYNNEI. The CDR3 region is CASGGGTQPGEQYV. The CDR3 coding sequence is TGTGCCAGCGGGGGGGGGACGCAACCCGGGGAGCAGTACGTC.

CDR3 sequence reads: CASSPLNQPQHF. The CDR3 nucleotides are TGTGCCAGCAGTCCCCTCAATCAGCCCCAGCATTTT. The chain couples TRBV6-6 to TRBJ1-5; D unresolved. CDR1 and CDR2 from the germline V gene are MNHNY and SVGAGI (reference sequence). Deletions cut 5 bases from V and 3 bases from J, with 5 bases between. The CDR3 covers 12 residues.

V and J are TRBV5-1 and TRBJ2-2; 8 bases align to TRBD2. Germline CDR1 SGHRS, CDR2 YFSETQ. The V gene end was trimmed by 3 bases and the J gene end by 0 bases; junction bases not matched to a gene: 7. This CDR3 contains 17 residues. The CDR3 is CASSSLTSGANTGELFF. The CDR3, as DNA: TGCGCCAGCAGCTCCCTAACTAGCGGAGCGAACACCGGGGAGCTGTTTTTT.

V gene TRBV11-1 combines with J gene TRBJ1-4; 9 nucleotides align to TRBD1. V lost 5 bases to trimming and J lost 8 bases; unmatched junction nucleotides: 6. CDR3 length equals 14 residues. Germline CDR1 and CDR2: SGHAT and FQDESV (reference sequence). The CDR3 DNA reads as TGTGCCAGCAGCCGGGGACAGGGAGTAGAAAAACTGTTTTTT. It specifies CASSRGQGVEKLFF. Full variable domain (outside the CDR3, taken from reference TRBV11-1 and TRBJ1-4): EAEVAQSPRYKITEKSQAVAFWCDPISGHATLYWYRQILGQGPELLVQFQDESVVDDSQLPKDRFSAERLKGVDSTLKIQPAELGDSAMYLCASSRGQGVEKLFFGSGTQLSVL.

DNA for the CDR3: TGCAGCGTCCGCACCGGGACAGGGGTTGGCAGCAATCAGCCCCAGCATTTT. Translated: CSVRTGTGVGSNQPQHF. The chain links TRBV29-1 to TRBJ1-5; 10 nucleotides match TRBD1. Germline V lookup: CDR1 SQVTM, CDR2 ANQGSEA. CDR3 size: 17 residues. The J segment lost 1 base and the V segment lost 6 bases, leaving 12 bases of the junction unmatched.

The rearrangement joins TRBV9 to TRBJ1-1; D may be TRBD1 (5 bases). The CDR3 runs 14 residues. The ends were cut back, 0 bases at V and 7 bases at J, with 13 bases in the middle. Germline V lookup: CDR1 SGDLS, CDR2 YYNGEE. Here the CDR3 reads CASSVASGLDEAFF. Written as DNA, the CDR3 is TGTGCCAGCAGCGTAGCTTCAGGGCTCGATGAAGCTTTCTTT.

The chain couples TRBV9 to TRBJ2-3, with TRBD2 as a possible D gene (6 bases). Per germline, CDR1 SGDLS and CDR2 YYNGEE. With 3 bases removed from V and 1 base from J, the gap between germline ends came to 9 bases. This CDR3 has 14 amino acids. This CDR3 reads CASSAPGGTDTQYF. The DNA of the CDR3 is TGTGCCAGCAGCGCCCCGGGGGGCACAGATACGCAGTATTTT.

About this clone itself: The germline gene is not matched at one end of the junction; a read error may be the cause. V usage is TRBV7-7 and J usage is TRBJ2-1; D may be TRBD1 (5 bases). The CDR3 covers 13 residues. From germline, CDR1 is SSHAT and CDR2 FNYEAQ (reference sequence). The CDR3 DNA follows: TGTGCTAGCAGCACCGACAGCTACAATGAGCAGTTCTTC. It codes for CASSTDSYNEQFF. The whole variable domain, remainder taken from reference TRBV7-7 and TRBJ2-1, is GAGVSQSPRYKVTKRGQDVTLRCDPISSHATLYWYQQALGQGPEFLTYFNYEAQPDKSGLPSDRFSAERPEGSISTLTIQRTEQRDSAMYRCASSTDSYNEQFFGPGTRLTVL.

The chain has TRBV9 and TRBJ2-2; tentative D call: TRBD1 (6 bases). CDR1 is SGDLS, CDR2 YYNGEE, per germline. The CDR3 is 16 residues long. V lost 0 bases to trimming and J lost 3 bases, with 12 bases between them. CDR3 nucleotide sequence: TGTGCCAGCAGCGTAGGACAGGATCCCGACACCGGGGAGCTGTTTTTT. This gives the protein CASSVGQDPDTGELFF.

Here the CDR3 DNA reads TGTGCCAGCAGCTTCAAGCGGGTAACAGATACGCAGTATTTT. Translating it yields CASSFKRVTDTQYF. V is TRBV5-6 and J is TRBJ2-3; D is possibly TRBD2 (6 bases). CDR3 length: 14 residues. Germline values: CDR1 SGHDT, CDR2 YYEEEE. Trimming shortened V by 2 bases and J by 3 bases, and 10 bases separated the two germline ends.

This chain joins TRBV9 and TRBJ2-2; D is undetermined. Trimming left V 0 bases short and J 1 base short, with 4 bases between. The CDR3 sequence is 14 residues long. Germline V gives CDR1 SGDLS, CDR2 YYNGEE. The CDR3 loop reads CASSVGGNTGELFF. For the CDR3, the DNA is TGTGCCAGCAGCGTAGGAGGGAACACCGGGGAGCTGTTTTTT. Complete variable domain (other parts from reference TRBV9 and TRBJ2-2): DSGVTQTPKHLITATGQRVTLRCSPRSGDLSVYWYQQSLDQGLQFLIQYYNGEERAKGNILERFSAQQFPDLHSELNLSSLELGDSALYFCASSVGGNTGELFFGEGSRLTVL.

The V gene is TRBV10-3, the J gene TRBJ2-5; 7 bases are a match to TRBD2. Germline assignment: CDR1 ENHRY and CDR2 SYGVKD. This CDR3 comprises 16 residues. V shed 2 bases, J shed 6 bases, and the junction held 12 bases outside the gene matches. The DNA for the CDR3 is TGTGCCATCAGTGAGCCGGGGGGAGAGGGAAGGCAGACCCAGTACTTC. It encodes CAISEPGGEGRQTQYF.

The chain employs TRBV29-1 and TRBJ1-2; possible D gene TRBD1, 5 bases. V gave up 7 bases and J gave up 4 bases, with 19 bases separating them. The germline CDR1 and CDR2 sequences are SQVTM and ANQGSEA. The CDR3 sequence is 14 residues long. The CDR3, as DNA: TGCAGCGCTGCATATGGGGGAGGAAGCTATGGCTACACCTTC. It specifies CSAAYGGGSYGYTF.

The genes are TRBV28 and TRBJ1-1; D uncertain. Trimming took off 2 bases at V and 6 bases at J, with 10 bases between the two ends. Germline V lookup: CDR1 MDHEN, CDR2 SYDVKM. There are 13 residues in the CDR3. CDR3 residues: CASSLTPVAEAFF. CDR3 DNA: TGTGCCAGCAGTTTAACTCCTGTCGCTGAAGCTTTCTTT.

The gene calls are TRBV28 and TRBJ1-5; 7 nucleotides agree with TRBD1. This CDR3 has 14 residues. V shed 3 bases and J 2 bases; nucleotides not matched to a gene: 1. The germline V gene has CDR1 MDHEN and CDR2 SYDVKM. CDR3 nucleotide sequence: TGTGCCAGCAGTTTCGGACAGGGCAATCAGCCCCAGCATTTT. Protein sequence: CASSFGQGNQPQHF. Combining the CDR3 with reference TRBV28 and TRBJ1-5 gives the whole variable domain DVKVTQSSRYLVKRTGEKVFLECVQDMDHENMFWYRQDPGLGLRLIYFSYDVKMKEKGDIPEGYSVSREKKERFSLILESASTNQTSMYLCASSFGQGNQPQHFGDGTRLSIL.

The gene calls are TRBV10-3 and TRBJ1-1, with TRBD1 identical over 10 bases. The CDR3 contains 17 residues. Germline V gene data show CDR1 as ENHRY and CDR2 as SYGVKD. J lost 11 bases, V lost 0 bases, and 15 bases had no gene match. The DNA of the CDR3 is TGTGCCATCAGTGAGTCAGGGGGAACGGGACAGGGGAGGAATGCTTTCTTT. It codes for CAISESGGTGQGRNAFF.

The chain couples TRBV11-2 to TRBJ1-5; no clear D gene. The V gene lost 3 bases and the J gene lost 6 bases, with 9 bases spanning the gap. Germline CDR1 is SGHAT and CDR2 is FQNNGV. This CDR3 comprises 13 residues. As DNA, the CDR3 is TGTGCCAGCAGCTTGGAACGGGTTCAGCCCCAGCATTTT. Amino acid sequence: CASSLERVQPQHF.

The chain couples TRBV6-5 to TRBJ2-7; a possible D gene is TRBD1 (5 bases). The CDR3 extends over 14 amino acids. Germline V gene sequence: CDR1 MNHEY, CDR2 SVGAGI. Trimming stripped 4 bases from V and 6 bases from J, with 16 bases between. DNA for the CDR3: TGTGCCAGCAGTTCTTGGACCCAGGGCGGCGAGCAGTACGTC. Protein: CASSSWTQGGEQYV.

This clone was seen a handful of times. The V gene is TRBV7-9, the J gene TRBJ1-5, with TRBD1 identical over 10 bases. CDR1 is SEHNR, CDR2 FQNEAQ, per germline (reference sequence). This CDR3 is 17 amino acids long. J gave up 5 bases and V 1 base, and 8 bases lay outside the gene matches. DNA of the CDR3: TGTGCCAGCAGCTTAGGGGCGACAGGGGGCGCCGATCAGCCCCAGCATTTT. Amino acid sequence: CASSLGATGGADQPQHF.

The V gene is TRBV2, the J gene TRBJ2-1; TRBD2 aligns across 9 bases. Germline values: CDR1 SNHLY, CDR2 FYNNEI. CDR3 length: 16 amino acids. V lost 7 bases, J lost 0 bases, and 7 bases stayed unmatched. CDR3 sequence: CASKRREGYSYNEQFF. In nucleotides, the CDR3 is TGTGCCAGCAAACGGCGGGAGGGATACTCCTACAATGAGCAGTTCTTC.

The CDR3 region is CASQNGGSNEQFF. CDR3 nucleotides: TGTGCCAGCCAAAACGGGGGTTCGAATGAGCAGTTCTTC. The V call is TRBV28, the J call TRBJ2-1; D may be TRBD2 (6 bases). Germline V gene sequence: CDR1 MDHEN, CDR2 SYDVKM. V was trimmed by 8 bases and J by 7 bases, leaving 15 bases between them. The CDR3 is 13 amino acids.

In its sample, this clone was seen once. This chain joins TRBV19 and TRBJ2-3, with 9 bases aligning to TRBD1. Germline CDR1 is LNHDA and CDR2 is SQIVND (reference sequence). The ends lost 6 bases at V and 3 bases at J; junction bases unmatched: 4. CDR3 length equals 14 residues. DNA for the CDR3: TGTGCCAGTAGGGACAGGGGCGGAACAGATACGCAGTATTTT. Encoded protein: CASRDRGGTDTQYF.

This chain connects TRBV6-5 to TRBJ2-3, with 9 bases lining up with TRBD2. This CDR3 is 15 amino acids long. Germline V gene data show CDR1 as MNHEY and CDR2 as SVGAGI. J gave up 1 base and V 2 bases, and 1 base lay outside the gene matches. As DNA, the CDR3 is TGTGCCAGCAGTTACCCTAGCGGGGGCACAGATACGCAGTATTTT. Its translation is CASSYPSGGTDTQYF.

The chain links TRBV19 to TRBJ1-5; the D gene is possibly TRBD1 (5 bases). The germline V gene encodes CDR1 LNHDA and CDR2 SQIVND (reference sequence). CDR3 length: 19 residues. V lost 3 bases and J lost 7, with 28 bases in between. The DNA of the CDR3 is TGTGCCAGTAGTATTATCCCCCTCGGATCGGGTCAGGGTAGACAGCCCCAGCATTTT. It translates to CASSIIPLGSGQGRQPQHF.

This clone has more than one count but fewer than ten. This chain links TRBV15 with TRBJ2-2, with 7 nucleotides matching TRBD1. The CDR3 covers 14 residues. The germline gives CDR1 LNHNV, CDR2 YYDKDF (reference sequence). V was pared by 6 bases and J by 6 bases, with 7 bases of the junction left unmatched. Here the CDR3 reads CATSPLTGAGELFF. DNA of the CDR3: TGTGCCACCAGTCCACTTACAGGGGCCGGGGAGCTGTTTTTT.

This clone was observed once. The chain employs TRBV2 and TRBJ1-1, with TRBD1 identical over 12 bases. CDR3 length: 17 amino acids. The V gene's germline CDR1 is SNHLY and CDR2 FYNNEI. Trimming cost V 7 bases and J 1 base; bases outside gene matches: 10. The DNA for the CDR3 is TGTGCCAGCAATTTCCCGGGACAGGGGGCGAAGAACACTGAAGCTTTCTTT. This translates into CASNFPGQGAKNTEAFF.